This passage covers 2 T cell receptor beta chains from one sample sequenced in a study of preoperative IRX-2 immunotherapy in early breast cancer. Treatment here: preoperative locoregional IRX-2 cytokine immunotherapy. The data were produced by immunoSEQ multiplex PCR, yet TCRdb's version contains in-frame clones alone and is incomplete. Of 95,000 to 100,000 clones listed, 86% are singletons. The sample was tumor tissue, taken after IRX-2 immunotherapy. All receptors come from a human donor with breast cancer.

CDR3 DNA: TGTGCCAGCTCCCCGACAGCAACTAATGAAAAACTGTTTTTT. Residues: CASSPTATNEKLFF. This chain links TRBV18 with TRBJ1-4; D is possibly TRBD1 (5 bases). Trimming cost V 6 bases and J 0 bases, with 8 bases left between them. The CDR3 consists of 14 residues. CDR1 and CDR2 from the germline V gene are KGHSH and LQKENI.

This clone has a handful of counts. The genes are TRBV6-8 and TRBJ2-7; the D gene is possibly TRBD1 (6 bases). The CDR3 has 12 residues. Germline loops: CDR1 MNHGY, CDR2 SAAAGT. Trimming cost V 8 bases and J 9 bases, with 17 bases left between them. This CDR3 is CASQRAGVSQYF. The CDR3 nucleotides read TGTGCCAGCCAACGGGCAGGGGTCTCGCAGTACTTC.